This T cell receptor beta chain was captured in a study of blood T cells in healthy people across ages. Study findings and constraints: While age rose, TCR beta diversity per million T cells dropped in a roughly linear way. Donor CMV infection status was unknown, possibly confounding age-related changes in expanded clonotypes.

On this clonotype itself: The antigen remains unidentified. At one end the junction does not follow the germline gene, possibly because of a read error.

Then a second PCR, running about 6 to 11 cycles, was carried out with a sample-barcoded 5' primer and a J-beta primer mix. In TCRdb, the 5' RACE reads were re-called with MiXCR into one record per CDR3 protein. The data show around 1,700,000 distinct CDR3 sequences, approximately 28% seen once. The CDR3 extends over 12 amino acids. Germline CDR1 is SQVTM and CDR2 is ANQGSEA. Material for sequencing was blood. This chain links TRBV29-1 with TRBJ2-7, with D perhaps matching TRBD1 or TRBD2 (5 bases each). The clonotype comes from a woman in her 30s in good health. CDR3 DNA: TGCAGCGTTGGGGGCCTGGGCAGGGAGCTGTACTTC. Protein product: CSVGGLGRELYF.